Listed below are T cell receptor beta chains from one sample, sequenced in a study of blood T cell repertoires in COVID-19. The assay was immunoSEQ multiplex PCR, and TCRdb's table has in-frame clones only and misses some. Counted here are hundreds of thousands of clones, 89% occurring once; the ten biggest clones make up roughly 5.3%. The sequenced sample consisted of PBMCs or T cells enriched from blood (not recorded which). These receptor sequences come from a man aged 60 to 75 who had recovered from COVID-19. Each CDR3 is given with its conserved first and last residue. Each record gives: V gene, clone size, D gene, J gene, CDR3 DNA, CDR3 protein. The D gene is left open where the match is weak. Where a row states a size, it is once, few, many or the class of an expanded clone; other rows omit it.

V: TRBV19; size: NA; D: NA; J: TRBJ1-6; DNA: TGTGCCAGTACTACTGCGCATGGACAGTCGAATTCACCCCTCCACTTT; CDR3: CASTTAHGQSNSPLHF
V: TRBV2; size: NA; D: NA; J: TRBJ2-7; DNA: TGTGCCAGCCGCGGAGGCCTGGCCTCCTACGAGCAGTACTTC; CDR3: CASRGGLASYEQYF
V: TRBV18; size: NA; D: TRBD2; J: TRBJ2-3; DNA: TGTGCCAGCTCACCTTTGTTTAGCGGGAGTACAGATACGCAGTATTTT; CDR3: CASSPLFSGSTDTQYF
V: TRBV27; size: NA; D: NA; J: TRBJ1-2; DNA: TGTGCCAGCAGTTTATCAGGGGACTATGGCTACACCTTC; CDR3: CASSLSGDYGYTF
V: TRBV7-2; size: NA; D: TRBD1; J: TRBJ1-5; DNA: TGTGCCAGCAGCTTGGACAGGGGGCGCCGGCAGCCCCAGCATTTT; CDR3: CASSLDRGRRQPQHF
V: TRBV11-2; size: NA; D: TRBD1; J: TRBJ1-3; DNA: TGTGCCAGCAGCCCTAATCGGGACAGGGGAAACACCATATATTTT; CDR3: CASSPNRDRGNTIYF
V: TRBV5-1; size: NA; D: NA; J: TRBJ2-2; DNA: TGCGCCTCTTCGGACAGTGACTCCGGGGAGCTGTTTTTT; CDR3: CASSDSDSGELFF
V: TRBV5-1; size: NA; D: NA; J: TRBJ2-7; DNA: TGCGCCAGCAGCTTGACGGGGAGTCTGGGCTACGAGCAGTACTTC; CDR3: CASSLTGSLGYEQYF
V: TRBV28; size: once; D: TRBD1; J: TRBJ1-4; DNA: TGTGCCAGCAGTCCAGGACAGGGGGCTGGAGAAAAACTGTTTTTT; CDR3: CASSPGQGAGEKLFF
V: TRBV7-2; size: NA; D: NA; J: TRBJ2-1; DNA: TGTGCCAGCAGCTTTAGGCCCGGGGGTGAGCAGTTCTTC; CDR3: CASSFRPGGEQFF
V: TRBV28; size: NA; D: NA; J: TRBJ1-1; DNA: TGTGCCAGCAGTTCAATGCCAGAGAACACTGAAGCTTTCTTT; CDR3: CASSSMPENTEAFF
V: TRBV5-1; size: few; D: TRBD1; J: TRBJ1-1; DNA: TGCGCCAGCACCCAGGGGGCGCTGAGCACTGAAGCTTTCTTT; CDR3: CASTQGALSTEAFF
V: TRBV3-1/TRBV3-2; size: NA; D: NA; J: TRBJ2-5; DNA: TGTGCCAGCAGCCAAGAGTTGGGGCCCCAAGAGACCCAGTACTTC; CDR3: CASSQELGPQETQYF
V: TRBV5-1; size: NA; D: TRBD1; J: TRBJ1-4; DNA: TGCGCCAGCAGCTCTGACAGGGCATTGACTAATGAAAAACTGTTTTTT; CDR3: CASSSDRALTNEKLFF
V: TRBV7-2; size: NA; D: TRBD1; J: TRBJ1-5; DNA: TGTGCCAGCAGCTCTACAGGACAGGACAATCAGCCCCAGCATTTT; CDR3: CASSSTGQDNQPQHF
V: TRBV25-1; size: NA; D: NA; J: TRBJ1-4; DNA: TGTGCCAGCTCCTGGGGGGGGTTGAGAGAAAAACTGTTTTTT; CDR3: CASSWGGLREKLFF
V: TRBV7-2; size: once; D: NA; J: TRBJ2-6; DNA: TGTGCCAGCAGCTTAGGGCCGCTCTCTGGGGCCAACGTCCTGACTTTC; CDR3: CASSLGPLSGANVLTF
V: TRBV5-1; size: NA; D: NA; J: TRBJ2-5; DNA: TGCGCCAGCAGTTGGACACCCCAAGAGACCCAGTACTTC; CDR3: CASSWTPQETQYF
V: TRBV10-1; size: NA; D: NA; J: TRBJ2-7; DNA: TGCGCCCCCCTGCGGGAACTATCCTACGAGCAGTACTTC; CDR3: CAPLRELSYEQYF
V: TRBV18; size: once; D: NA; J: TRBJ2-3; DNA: TGTGCCAGCTCACCATCACAGGATATGTCAGATACGCAGTATTTT; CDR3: CASSPSQDMSDTQYF
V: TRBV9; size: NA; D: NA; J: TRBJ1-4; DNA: TGTGCCAGCAGCCCTCGGACAGCTGCAACTAATGAAAAACTGTTTTTT; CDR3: CASSPRTAATNEKLFF
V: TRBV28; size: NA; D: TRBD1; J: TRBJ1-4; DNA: TGTGCCAGCAGTCTTATGCAGGGGACAGGGAATGAAAAACTGTTTTTT; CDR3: CASSLMQGTGNEKLFF
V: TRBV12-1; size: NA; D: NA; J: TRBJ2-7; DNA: TGTGCCAGCAGCTTTGAACTAAAAGTCTACGAGCAGTACTTC; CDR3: CASSFELKVYEQYF
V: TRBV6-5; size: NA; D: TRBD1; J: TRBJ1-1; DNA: TGTGCCAGCAGTCAACAGGGGGCAGGATCTGAAGCTTTCTTT; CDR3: CASSQQGAGSEAFF
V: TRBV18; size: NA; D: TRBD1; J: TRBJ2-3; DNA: TGTGCCAGCTCTCTGGACAGGGGGGATACGCAGTATTTT; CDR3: CASSLDRGDTQYF
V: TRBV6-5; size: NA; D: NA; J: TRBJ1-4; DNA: TGTGCCAGCAGTTACTCGGTCCCACAGGCTAATGAAAAACTGTTTTTT; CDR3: CASSYSVPQANEKLFF
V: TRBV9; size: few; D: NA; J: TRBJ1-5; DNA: TGTGCCAGCAGCGCTTGGGGCGCGGAGCCCCAGCATTTT; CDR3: CASSAWGAEPQHF
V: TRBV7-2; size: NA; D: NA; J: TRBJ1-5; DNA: TGTGCCAGCAGCTTATCGGGGAATCAGCCCCAGCATTTT; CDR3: CASSLSGNQPQHF
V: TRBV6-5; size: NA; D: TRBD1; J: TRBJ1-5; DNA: TGTGCCAGCAGCGGACAGGGGGCCGATCAGCCCCAGCATTTT; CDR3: CASSGQGADQPQHF
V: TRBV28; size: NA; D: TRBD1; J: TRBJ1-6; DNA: TGTGCCAGCAGGGGGCTCGGGACAGGAACTTCACCCCTCCACTTT; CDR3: CASRGLGTGTSPLHF
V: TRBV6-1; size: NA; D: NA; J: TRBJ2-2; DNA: TGTGCCAGCAGTGAACTAAACTCCGGGGAGCTGTTTTTT; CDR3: CASSELNSGELFF
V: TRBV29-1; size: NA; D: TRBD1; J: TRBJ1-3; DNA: TGCAGCGCCGGGAAGGACAGGGAGGGAAACACCATATATTTT; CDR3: CSAGKDREGNTIYF
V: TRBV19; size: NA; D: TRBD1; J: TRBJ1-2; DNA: TGTGCCAGCTTTACAGGGGGTCATGGCTACACCTTC; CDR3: CASFTGGHGYTF
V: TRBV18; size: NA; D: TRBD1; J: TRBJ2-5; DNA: TGTGCCAGCTCATCCGGGACAGGCCAAGAGACCCAGTACTTC; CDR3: CASSSGTGQETQYF
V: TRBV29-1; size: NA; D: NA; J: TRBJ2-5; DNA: TGCAGCGCTCTCAGGGAGACCCAGTACTTC; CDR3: CSALRETQYF
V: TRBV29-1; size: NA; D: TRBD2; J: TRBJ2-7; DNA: TGCAGCGTTGACCTACCGATGGCGGGAGCTTCCTACGAGCAGTACTTC; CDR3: CSVDLPMAGASYEQYF
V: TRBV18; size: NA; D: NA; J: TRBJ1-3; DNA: TGTGCCAGCTCACCACCACCCGGACAGAGCTCTGGAAACACCATATATTTT; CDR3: CASSPPPGQSSGNTIYF
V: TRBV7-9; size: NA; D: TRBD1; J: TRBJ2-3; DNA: TGTGCCAGCAGCTCAGACAGGGGAAGCACAGATACGCAGTATTTT; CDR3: CASSSDRGSTDTQYF
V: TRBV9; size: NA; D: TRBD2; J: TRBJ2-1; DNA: TGTGCCAGCAGCGCTAGAGGGAGCGGGAGCGGACATGAGCAGTTCTTC; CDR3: CASSARGSGSGHEQFF
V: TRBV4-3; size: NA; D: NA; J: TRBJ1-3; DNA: TGCGCCAGCAGCCAATCCGTCGGGTATGGAAACACCATATATTTT; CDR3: CASSQSVGYGNTIYF
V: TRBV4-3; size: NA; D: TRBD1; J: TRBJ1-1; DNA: TGCGCCAGCAGCCAAGGGGTGGGACAGCTGAACACTGAAGCTTTCTTT; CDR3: CASSQGVGQLNTEAFF
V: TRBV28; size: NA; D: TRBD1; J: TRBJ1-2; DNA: TGTGCCAGCAGTTACGCGACAGGGCGAACCCTCTATGGCTACACCTTC; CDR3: CASSYATGRTLYGYTF
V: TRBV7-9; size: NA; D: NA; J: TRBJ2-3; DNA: TGTGCCAGCAGCTTAAGACTAGTGGGAAGCACAGATACGCAGTATTTT; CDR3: CASSLRLVGSTDTQYF
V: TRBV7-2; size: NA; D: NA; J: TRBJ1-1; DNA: TGTGCCAGCAGACGCGCCTCAACAGGCTATGAAGCTTTCTTT; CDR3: CASRRASTGYEAFF
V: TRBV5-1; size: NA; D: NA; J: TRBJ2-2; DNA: TGCGCCAGCAGCTTGGACCCCGCGGCCGGGGAGCTGTTTTTT; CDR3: CASSLDPAAGELFF
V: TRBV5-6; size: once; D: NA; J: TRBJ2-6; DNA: TGTGCCAGCAGCACGAGCTCTGGGGCCAACGTCCTGACTTTC; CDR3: CASSTSSGANVLTF
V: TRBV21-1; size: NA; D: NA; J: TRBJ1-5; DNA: TGTGCCAGCAGCCCACTGGGCAGGGGATATCAGCCCCAGCATTTT; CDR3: CASSPLGRGYQPQHF
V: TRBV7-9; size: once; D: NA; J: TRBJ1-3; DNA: TGTGCCAGCAGCTTAGCCAGACAGAGAGGAAACACCATATATTTT; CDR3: CASSLARQRGNTIYF
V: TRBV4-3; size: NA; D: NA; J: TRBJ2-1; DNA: TGCGCCAGCAGCCAAGTTTGGAGCCAGAACAATGAGCAGTTCTTC; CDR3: CASSQVWSQNNEQFF
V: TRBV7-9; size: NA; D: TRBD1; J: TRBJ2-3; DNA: TGTGCCAGCAGCTTAGAAACTACAGGGGCGTGGACAGATACGCAGTATTTT; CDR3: CASSLETTGAWTDTQYF
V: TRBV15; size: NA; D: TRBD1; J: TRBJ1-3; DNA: TGTGCCACCAGCCGACATGCCCAGGGGGGACGAGGAAACACCATATATTTT; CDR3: CATSRHAQGGRGNTIYF
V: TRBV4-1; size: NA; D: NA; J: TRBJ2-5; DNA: TGCGCCAGCAGCCACCCGGATAGACAACGGGAGACCCAGTACTTC; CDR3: CASSHPDRQRETQYF